Presented here are 29 T cell receptor beta chains from one specimen sequenced in a study of blood T cells in healthy people across ages. Then a second PCR, running roughly 7 to 12 cycles, was carried out with a sample-barcoded 5' primer and a J-beta primer mix. MiXCR, run by TCRdb on the 5' RACE reads, gives a single entry per CDR3 protein. The sample carries roughly 720,000 distinct CDR3 sequences, less than 70% recorded once. Sequenced material: blood. The receptors originated from a man older than 75 in good health.

This chain links TRBV4-2 with TRBJ1-6, with 11 nucleotides matching TRBD1. The V segment lost 3 bases and the J segment 10 bases; nucleotides outside the gene matches: 5. Per the germline V gene, CDR1 is LGHNA and CDR2 is YNFKEQ. This CDR3 has 15 amino acids. The CDR3, as DNA: TGTGCCAGCAGCCAGCCGGGACAGGGGGAATCACCCCTCCACTTT. It encodes CASSQPGQGESPLHF.

This clonotype was picked up a small number of times. The V gene is TRBV5-1, the J gene TRBJ2-1, with D tentatively TRBD2 (5 bases). CDR1 and CDR2 (germline): SGHRS, YFSETQ. The length of the CDR3 is 18 residues. Between the trimmed V and J ends, which lost 3 bases and 1 base, there was a span of 20 bases. Here the CDR3 reads CASSSRGPLEFSYNEQFF. CDR3 in DNA: TGCGCCAGCAGCTCTCGAGGGCCGCTGGAATTTTCCTACAATGAGCAGTTCTTC.

This clonotype was detected many times. The V call is TRBV7-2, the J call TRBJ1-3, with 7 nucleotides matching TRBD1. V was clipped by 3 bases and J by 0 bases; unmatched bases: 8. The germline gives CDR1 SGHTA, CDR2 FQGNSA. The CDR3 extends over 17 amino acids. In DNA form, the CDR3 reads TGTGCCAGCAGCTTCAGGGGGACAGCGATCTCTGGAAACACCATATATTTT. This codes for CASSFRGTAISGNTIYF. Together with reference TRBV7-2 and TRBJ1-3, the CDR3 gives the full variable domain: GAGVSQSPSNKVTEKGKDVELRCDPISGHTALYWYRQSLGQGLEFLIYFQGNSAPDKSGLPSDRFSAERTGGSVSTLTIQRTQQEDSAVYLCASSFRGTAISGNTIYFGEGSWLTVV.

The genes are TRBV3-1 and TRBJ1-6; D gene uncertain. This CDR3 region has 14 residues. The V and J ends lost 1 base and 8 bases respectively, with 9 bases between them. Germline V gene sequence: CDR1 LGHDT, CDR2 YNNKEL (reference sequence). The CDR3 DNA reads TGTGCCAGCAGCCAAGGCCAGGAGTATTCACCCCTCCACTTT. It yields the protein CASSQGQEYSPLHF.

The rearrangement uses TRBV25-1 and TRBJ1-5, with D perhaps matching TRBD1 (5 bases). The CDR3 length is 13 residues. Germline V gene data show CDR1 as MGHDK and CDR2 as SYGVNS. With 6 bases removed from V and 4 bases from J, the gap between germline ends came to 10 bases. The CDR3 coding sequence is TGTGCCAGCAGGGGGCTGGGAAATCAGCCCCAGCATTTT. Translated: CASRGLGNQPQHF.

The chain recombines TRBV6-5 with TRBJ2-3; D is undetermined. Trimming left V 7 bases short and J 3 bases short, with 5 bases between. The CDR3 runs to 11 residues. Germline CDR1 is MNHEY and CDR2 is SVGAGI. The CDR3 DNA reads TGTGCCAGCAAAAAAACAGATACGCAGTATTTT. Translated, it gives CASKKTDTQYF.

This clonotype was seen more than once but under ten times. The chain employs TRBV29-1 and TRBJ2-1; D may be TRBD1 or TRBD2 (5 bases each). Trimming pared 1 base from V and 3 bases from J, leaving 25 bases between. Per the germline V gene, CDR1 is SQVTM and CDR2 is ANQGSEA. The CDR3 loop spans 19 amino acids. The DNA for the CDR3 is TGCAGCGTTGAAGGCCGCCGGGGCGGCCCAATTGGGGACTACAATGAGCAGTTCTTC. It is translated as CSVEGRRGGPIGDYNEQFF.

The chain couples TRBV29-1 to TRBJ1-1, with unresolved D. Germline CDR1 is SQVTM and CDR2 is ANQGSEA. This CDR3 comprises 12 residues. V shed 6 bases and J shed 5 bases, with 13 bases lying between them. Here the CDR3 reads CSVTRANTEAFF. The CDR3, as DNA: TGCAGCGTAACCCGGGCCAATACTGAAGCTTTCTTT.

The chain employs TRBV6-1 and TRBJ2-2; TRBD2 agrees at 7 bases. CDR3 length: 19 residues. The germline gives CDR1 MNHNS, CDR2 SASEGT. With V trimmed by 8 bases and J by 6 bases, 24 bases remained unmatched. The CDR3 region is CASGRGLRGGLEDPGELFF. As DNA, the CDR3 is TGTGCCAGCGGTAGGGGCCTACGGGGCGGACTAGAGGATCCCGGGGAGCTGTTTTTT.

The chain combines TRBV2 with TRBJ2-2, with 10 bases that match TRBD1. The CDR3 contains 16 residues. V was pared by 3 bases and J by 3 bases, with 4 bases of the junction left unmatched. The germline V gene has CDR1 SNHLY and CDR2 FYNNEI. This CDR3 reads CASSDRGQGYTGELFF. CDR3 DNA: TGTGCCAGCAGTGATCGGGGACAGGGGTACACCGGGGAGCTGTTTTTT.

Turning to this clonotype: The junction shows a germline mismatch at one end, possibly a read error. The CDR3 reads CSVGDNEQSF. Written as DNA, the CDR3 is TGCAGCGTTGGAGACAATGAGCAGTCCTTC. The chain couples TRBV29-1 to TRBJ2-1; no clear D gene. Germline loops: CDR1 SQVTM, CDR2 ANQGSEA. The CDR3 totals 10 residues.

This clonotype was picked up a small number of times. The rearrangement joins TRBV20-1 to TRBJ2-7; 7 bases agree with TRBD1. CDR3 size: 13 residues. CDR1 DFQATT and CDR2 SNEGSKA come from the germline V gene (reference sequence). V was clipped by 6 bases and J by 3 bases; unmatched bases: 8. CDR3 region: CSAPGQNLYEQYF. Written as DNA, the CDR3 is TGCAGTGCCCCGGGACAGAACCTCTACGAGCAGTACTTC.

This chain uses TRBV7-2 with TRBJ2-4; unclear D gene. V lost 2 bases and J 9 bases, leaving 14 bases between the germline ends. The germline gives CDR1 SGHTA, CDR2 FQGNSA. The CDR3 spans 14 residues. DNA for the CDR3: TGTGCCAGCAGCTTAAGCGAGTTGGTTGGCATTCAGTACTTC. As protein: CASSLSELVGIQYF.

This rearrangement joins TRBV12-3 or TRBV12-4 to TRBJ1-2; D is uncertain. This CDR3 region has 12 residues. Trimming took off 5 bases at V and 8 bases at J, with 12 bases between the two ends. CDR3 sequence: CASSRTLGGYTF. In DNA form, the CDR3 reads TGTGCCAGCAGTCGGACCCTAGGGGGCTACACCTTC.

The gene calls are TRBV9 and TRBJ2-7, with 7 bases that match TRBD1. Looked up from germline, CDR1 is SGDLS and CDR2 is YYNGEE. CDR3 length equals 15 residues. J lost 2 bases, V lost 2 bases, and 7 bases had no gene match. CDR3 in DNA: TGTGCCAGCAGCGTTGCCGGGACAGCTGCCTACGAGCAGTACTTC. Translated: CASSVAGTAAYEQYF.

The gene calls are TRBV15 and TRBJ2-1, with D hard to call. This CDR3 contains 17 residues. Germline CDR1 is LNHNV and CDR2 is YYDKDF (reference sequence). The V and J ends lost 0 bases and 3 bases respectively, with 15 bases between them. CDR3 protein: CATSRDPLVDFYNEQFF. The CDR3 DNA is TGTGCCACCAGCAGAGATCCCCTAGTGGATTTCTACAATGAGCAGTTCTTC.

The sample holds many counts of this clonotype. The chain uses TRBV20-1 and TRBJ2-7, with D possibly being TRBD1 or TRBD2 (5 bases each). Germline V gene sequence: CDR1 DFQATT, CDR2 SNEGSKA (reference sequence). With 0 bases removed from V and 0 bases from J, the gap between germline ends came to 12 bases. The CDR3 spans 15 residues. The CDR3: CSARERDGVSYEQYF. The CDR3 coding sequence is TGCAGTGCTAGAGAGAGGGACGGAGTCTCCTACGAGCAGTACTTC.

This clonotype was seen only a few times. The chain uses TRBV20-1 and TRBJ2-7; possibly TRBD2 for D (5 bases). There are 13 residues in the CDR3. V lost 5 bases, J lost 4 bases, and 15 bases lay in between. The V gene's germline CDR1 is DFQATT and CDR2 SNEGSKA (reference sequence). The CDR3 region has the DNA TGCAGTGCTTATAGCGTCCTCGCATACGAGCAGTACTTC. It encodes CSAYSVLAYEQYF.

The CDR3 DNA reads as TGTGCCAGCAACCAAAAGGTTGGAGGCGAGCAGTACTTC. It translates to CASNQKVGGEQYF. The V call is TRBV28, the J call TRBJ2-7; tentatively, D is TRBD2 (5 bases). The V gene lost 7 bases and the J gene lost 6 bases, with 16 bases spanning the gap. The CDR3 totals 13 residues. CDR1 is MDHEN and CDR2 is SYDVKM in the germline V gene.

The CDR3 nucleotides are TGCAGTGCTAGCGGACTAGCGGTAGCCAAAAACATTCAGTACTTC. Translating it yields CSASGLAVAKNIQYF. The chain carries TRBV20-1 and TRBJ2-4, with 10 bases aligning to TRBD2. The V and J ends lost 3 bases and 0 bases, in that order; junction bases with no gene match: 2. Germline loops: CDR1 DFQATT, CDR2 SNEGSKA (reference sequence). CDR3 length: 15 residues.

This chain joins TRBV7-6 and TRBJ2-1, with D unclear. With 1 base removed from V and 0 bases from J, the gap between germline ends came to 13 bases. The CDR3 length is 17 residues. Germline V gene sequence: CDR1 SGHVS, CDR2 FNYEAQ. The CDR3: CASSLGLGVSSYNEQFF. As DNA, the CDR3 is TGTGCCAGCAGCTTAGGGCTCGGAGTGAGCTCCTACAATGAGCAGTTCTTC.

J is TRBJ2-3 and V is TRBV7-2; the D gene is possibly TRBD2 (6 bases). Germline-derived CDR1 and CDR2 are SGHTA and FQGNSA. This CDR3 region has 15 residues. Between the trimmed V and J ends, which lost 5 bases and 14 bases, there was a span of 26 bases. The DNA for the CDR3 is TGTGCCAGCAGCACCCTCGGGGGAGAAGTAAGATACGCGTATTTT. It codes for CASSTLGGEVRYAYF.

The chain is built from TRBV20-1 and TRBJ1-1, with a weak D call TRBD1 (5 bases). There are 14 residues in the CDR3. Germline loops: CDR1 DFQATT, CDR2 SNEGSKA (reference sequence). Trimming removed 0 bases at V and 4 bases at J, with 12 bases between. The CDR3 nucleotides are TGCAGTGCTAGAGATCGCAAAGGGGTCACTGAAGCTTTCTTT. Translating it yields CSARDRKGVTEAFF.

In nucleotides, the CDR3 is TGCAGTGCTAGTAGGCCTAGCGGGAGACGGATGGGTCAAGAGACCCAGTACTTC. Its protein product is CSASRPSGRRMGQETQYF. The chain recombines TRBV20-1 with TRBJ2-5; TRBD2 aligns across 10 bases. This CDR3 spans 18 amino acids. The V gene end was trimmed by 3 bases and the J gene end by 2 bases; junction bases not matched to a gene: 15. CDR1 is DFQATT and CDR2 is SNEGSKA in the germline V gene (reference sequence).

This rearrangement joins TRBV7-6 to TRBJ2-3; TRBD1 aligns across 7 bases. From germline, CDR1 is SGHVS and CDR2 FNYEAQ. Trimming removed 1 base from V and 4 bases from J; junction bases left unmatched: 8. This CDR3 has 16 amino acids. Here the CDR3 reads CASSLGAGGFADTQYF. Here the CDR3 DNA reads TGTGCCAGCAGCTTAGGGGCAGGGGGTTTCGCAGATACGCAGTATTTT. The full variable domain, with the rest looked up from reference TRBV7-6 and TRBJ2-3, is GAGVSQSPRYKVTKRGQDVALRCDPISGHVSLYWYRQALGQGPEFLTYFNYEAQQDKSGLPNDRFSAERPEGSISTLTIQRTEQRDSAMYRCASSLGAGGFADTQYFGPGTRLTVL.

The genes are TRBV7-8 and TRBJ2-5, with D hard to call. The CDR3 covers 13 residues. Germline V gives CDR1 SGHVS, CDR2 FQNEAQ. Trimming removed 5 bases from V and 0 bases from J, with 7 bases in between. The DNA for the CDR3 is TGTGCCAGCAGCAACCGGGACCAAGAGACCCAGTACTTC. Protein product: CASSNRDQETQYF.

The chain carries TRBV20-1 and TRBJ1-1; D ambiguous. The CDR3 has 11 residues. Germline CDR1 is DFQATT and CDR2 is SNEGSKA (reference sequence). Trimming removed 5 bases from V and 5 bases from J, with 9 bases in between. The CDR3 loop is CSAWVWTEAFF. The DNA for the CDR3 is TGCAGTGCTTGGGTGTGGACTGAAGCTTTCTTT.

For this clonotype: Sequence at one end of the junction differs from germline and may be a read error. This chain connects TRBV7-6 to TRBJ2-4, with D possibly matching TRBD2 (6 bases). CDR3 size: 13 residues. Germline V lookup: CDR1 SGHVS, CDR2 FNYEAQ. In DNA form, the CDR3 reads TGTGCCGGCAGCTTAGGGCGGGGTGGCATTCAGTACTTC. This translates into CAGSLGRGGIQYF.

This clonotype was counted a single time. This chain uses TRBV9 with TRBJ1-2; D is undetermined. The CDR3 loop spans 16 amino acids. Trimming removed 4 bases from V and 1 base from J, with 17 bases in between. The germline CDR1 and CDR2 sequences are SGDLS and YYNGEE. Here the CDR3 DNA reads TGTGCCAGCAGCCCCGCCTGGGGAATCGGTAACTATGGCTACACCTTC. It is translated as CASSPAWGIGNYGYTF.